This is a list of T cell receptor beta chains from one sample in a study of post-analysis software for immune sequencing data. TCRdb analysed the PCR reads with MiXCR anew, one entry per CDR3 protein. Of roughly 650,000 distinct CDR3 sequences detected, around 60% appear once; the ten largest clones hold over 9%. Sequenced sample: blood. Every receptor here comes from a girl aged 2 to 10 with multiple sclerosis. The conserved cysteine and the conserved F or W are not part of the CDR3 here. A D gene is named only where the DNA matches it firmly.

len: 11; v_gene: TRBV5-1; d_gene: -; j_gene: TRBJ2-3; CDR3aa: ASSPAGQFSQY
len: 16; v_gene: TRBV11-2; d_gene: TRBD2; j_gene: TRBJ2-7; CDR3aa: ASSPRALTSGRAYEQY
len: 13; v_gene: TRBV29-1; d_gene: -; j_gene: TRBJ1-5; CDR3aa: SAAGLPPGDQPQH
len: 13; v_gene: TRBV20-1; d_gene: TRBD2; j_gene: TRBJ2-5; CDR3aa: SARVGTSDTETQY
len: 12; v_gene: TRBV30; d_gene: TRBD1; j_gene: TRBJ1-2; CDR3aa: AWRDRDRGIAYT
len: 13; v_gene: TRBV4-3; d_gene: -; j_gene: TRBJ2-3; CDR3aa: ASSQEAQGKDTQY
len: 12; v_gene: TRBV20-1; d_gene: -; j_gene: TRBJ2-1; CDR3aa: SASPLASYNEQF
len: 12; v_gene: TRBV7-3; d_gene: -; j_gene: TRBJ2-5; CDR3aa: ASSFGSGLGEQY
len: 13; v_gene: TRBV14; d_gene: -; j_gene: TRBJ2-1; CDR3aa: ASRLTGDIPYEQF
len: 13; v_gene: TRBV29-1; d_gene: -; j_gene: TRBJ2-1; CDR3aa: SVEGSQGSYNEQF
len: 13; v_gene: TRBV5-5; d_gene: -; j_gene: TRBJ2-7; CDR3aa: ASSLRDPIPYEQY
len: 13; v_gene: TRBV7-9; d_gene: -; j_gene: TRBJ1-2; CDR3aa: ASSARDKTNYGYT
len: 10; v_gene: TRBV5-6; d_gene: -; j_gene: TRBJ2-1; CDR3aa: ASTSNNNEQF
len: 13; v_gene: TRBV29-1; d_gene: -; j_gene: TRBJ2-3; CDR3aa: SVGGGRGSTDTQY
len: 11; v_gene: TRBV9; d_gene: -; j_gene: -; CDR3aa: ASSFNYQETQY
len: 12; v_gene: TRBV4-1; d_gene: -; j_gene: TRBJ2-1; CDR3aa: ASSQGHTSDEQF
len: 12; v_gene: TRBV27; d_gene: -; j_gene: TRBJ2-1; CDR3aa: ASSLEGKGAMEF
len: 14; v_gene: TRBV12-3/TRBV12-4; d_gene: TRBD1; j_gene: TRBJ1-5; CDR3aa: ASRLRTGTGNQPQH
len: 17; v_gene: TRBV12-3/TRBV12-4; d_gene: -; j_gene: TRBJ2-1; CDR3aa: ASRPRTGLAGVGNNEQF
len: 13; v_gene: TRBV2; d_gene: -; j_gene: TRBJ2-1; CDR3aa: ASSNRGPLAYEQF
len: 11; v_gene: TRBV20-1; d_gene: -; j_gene: TRBJ2-5; CDR3aa: SASPLSGETQY
len: 12; v_gene: TRBV29-1; d_gene: -; j_gene: TRBJ1-1; CDR3aa: SVEVWASYTEAF
len: 12; v_gene: TRBV6-2/TRBV6-3; d_gene: -; j_gene: TRBJ1-4; CDR3aa: ASSRTARSEKLF
len: 15; v_gene: TRBV29-1; d_gene: -; j_gene: TRBJ2-1; CDR3aa: SVEDLTGLDGENEQF
len: 14; v_gene: TRBV20-1; d_gene: -; j_gene: TRBJ2-6; CDR3aa: SARDSPLSGANVLT
len: 10; v_gene: TRBV9; d_gene: TRBD1; j_gene: TRBJ2-1; CDR3aa: ASSPGGNERF
len: 12; v_gene: TRBV7-9; d_gene: TRBD1; j_gene: TRBJ1-2; CDR3aa: ASSPSGQGYGYT
len: 15; v_gene: TRBV6-2/TRBV6-3; d_gene: TRBD1; j_gene: TRBJ1-5; CDR3aa: ASSYDSGQGFNQPQH
len: 13; v_gene: TRBV20-1; d_gene: -; j_gene: TRBJ2-3; CDR3aa: SAKGDLGVLDTQY
len: 14; v_gene: TRBV12-5; d_gene: -; j_gene: TRBJ1-5; CDR3aa: ASGLVNPTGNQPQH
len: 11; v_gene: TRBV29-1; d_gene: -; j_gene: TRBJ2-2; CDR3aa: SVRDRFTGELF
len: 13; v_gene: TRBV7-9; d_gene: TRBD1; j_gene: TRBJ2-7; CDR3aa: ASSLEGQVSYEQY
len: 13; v_gene: TRBV27; d_gene: TRBD1; j_gene: TRBJ2-5; CDR3aa: ASSVGTGVPETQY
len: 15; v_gene: TRBV4-1; d_gene: TRBD2; j_gene: TRBJ2-5; CDR3aa: ASSQEGVAGPQETQY
len: 12; v_gene: TRBV6-5; d_gene: -; j_gene: TRBJ2-5; CDR3aa: ASRRGHLQETQY
len: 11; v_gene: TRBV9; d_gene: -; j_gene: TRBJ2-3; CDR3aa: ASSGAGADTQY
len: 14; v_gene: TRBV7-3; d_gene: -; j_gene: TRBJ2-6; CDR3aa: ASSFLGPPGANVLT
len: 13; v_gene: TRBV6-6; d_gene: -; j_gene: TRBJ1-2; CDR3aa: ASSYRQGLNYGYT
len: 12; v_gene: TRBV27; d_gene: -; j_gene: TRBJ1-2; CDR3aa: ASRSAGYNYGYT
len: 12; v_gene: TRBV10-3; d_gene: TRBD1; j_gene: TRBJ1-1; CDR3aa: AIRAARGAIEAF
len: 12; v_gene: TRBV25-1; d_gene: -; j_gene: TRBJ2-3; CDR3aa: ASSETGGTDTQY